This is a list of T cell receptor beta chains from one sample in a study of blood T cells in healthy people across ages. Each CDR3 protein is one row after TCRdb ran MiXCR on the 5' RACE reads. This repertoire shows 790,000 or so distinct CDR3 sequences, roughly three fifths found once; its top ten account for roughly 25%. Input material: blood. The origin of the receptors is a man aged 40-49 years in good health. CDR3s include the opening cysteine and the closing phenylalanine or tryptophan. Each record gives: clone size, J gene, V gene, D gene, CDR3 DNA, CDR3 protein. The D gene is left open where the match is weak. Size tells how often a clone was seen (once, few, many) or the class of an expanded clone, and some rows leave it out.

>NA|TRBJ2-3|TRBV12-3/TRBV12-4|TRBD2
TGTGCCAGCAGTTTTCGGGGGGATGATACGCAGTATTTT
CASSFRGDDTQYF
>NA|TRBJ2-7|TRBV28|TRBD1
TGTGCCAGCAGTCTGCAGGGGGCGCAAATTGGAAAGCAGTACTTC
CASSLQGAQIGKQYF
>few|TRBJ2-7|TRBV18|NA
TGTGCCAGTGGTGAGGGAAACTACGAGCAGTACTTC
CASGEGNYEQYF
>NA|TRBJ1-6|TRBV11-2|TRBD1
TGTGCCAGCAGCTCTAGGACAGGGGGGATTCGGAATTCACCCCTCCACTTT
CASSSRTGGIRNSPLHF
>NA|TRBJ2-7|TRBV15|NA
TGTGCCACCTCCGCCGGGAGTAGTTCCTACGAGCAGTACTTC
CATSAGSSSYEQYF
>NA|TRBJ2-7|TRBV29-1|TRBD2
TGCAGCGTCCGCGGGGGTACTGAGCAGTACTTC
CSVRGGTEQYF
>few|TRBJ2-7|TRBV7-9|NA
TGTGCCAGCAGCCCCAGGGGTCCTACAGCCTACGAGCAGTACTTC
CASSPRGPTAYEQYF
>NA|TRBJ2-3|TRBV6-6|TRBD1
TGTGCCAGCAGTTACCCTCAGGGGGAGTCCACAGATACGCAGTATTTT
CASSYPQGESTDTQYF
>few|TRBJ2-5|TRBV9|TRBD1
TGTGCCAGCAGCGTAGCCGGAAGGACAGGAAAAGAGTACTTC
CASSVAGRTGKEYF
>NA|TRBJ2-2|TRBV27|TRBD1
TGTGCCAGCAGTTCCACCACGGGACAGATCACCGGGGAGCTGTTTTTT
CASSSTTGQITGELFF
>once|TRBJ1-1|TRBV7-2|NA
TGTGCCGGCAGCTTAGTGAGAGGCACTGAAGCTTTCTTT
CAGSLVRGTEAFF
>NA|TRBJ2-3|TRBV6-2/TRBV6-3|NA
TGTGCCAGCAGTTGGGGGCCAGATACGCAGTATTTT
CASSWGPDTQYF
>NA|TRBJ1-1|TRBV9|TRBD1
TGTGCCAGCAGCATATCAGGGGGCTTTTCTACTGAAGCTTTCTTT
CASSISGGFSTEAFF
>NA|TRBJ2-3|TRBV7-9|TRBD1
TGTGCCAGCAGCTGGGGACAGGGGTCAGATACGCAGTATTTT
CASSWGQGSDTQYF
>NA|TRBJ2-5|TRBV9|TRBD2
TGTGCCAGCAGCGTAGTCTCTACGGGGGGGACCCAGTACTTC
CASSVVSTGGTQYF
>few|TRBJ2-1|TRBV7-2|NA
TGTGCCAGCAGCCCCGACCTCCTGAGCTCCTACAATGAGCAGTTCTTC
CASSPDLLSSYNEQFF
>NA|TRBJ2-4|TRBV12-3/TRBV12-4|TRBD1
TGTGCCAGCAGTTTATATACCCCGGACAGGGGTAGGGTCATTCAGTACTTC
CASSLYTPDRGRVIQYF
>NA|TRBJ2-3|TRBV6-6|NA
TGTGCCAGCAGTACCCCAGATACGCAGTATTTT
CASSTPDTQYF
>many|TRBJ2-5|TRBV11-3|TRBD2
TGTGCCAGCAGCCCAGGGGCTAGCGGGAGAGAGACCCAGTACTTC
CASSPGASGRETQYF
>NA|TRBJ1-2|TRBV20-1|NA
TGCAGTGCCCCACCCGGACAGTATGGCTACACCTTC
CSAPPGQYGYTF
>few|TRBJ2-5|TRBV20-1|NA
TGCAGTGCTAGAGGTTGGACAGAAAAAGAGACCCAGTACTTC
CSARGWTEKETQYF
>NA|TRBJ2-7|TRBV28|NA
TGTGCCAGCATTTTATGGGGACGCGAGCAGTACTTC
CASILWGREQYF
>NA|TRBJ2-3|TRBV28|TRBD2
TGTGCCAGCAGCTGGGGACTACCCCAGTATTTT
CASSWGLPQYF
>NA|TRBJ2-4|TRBV29-1|NA
TGCAGCGTTGAAGGGGACATTCAGTACTTC
CSVEGDIQYF
>NA|TRBJ1-6|TRBV6-5|NA
TGTGCCAGCAGTTACTTCCCAATTTATAATTCACCCCTCCACTTT
CASSYFPIYNSPLHF
>NA|TRBJ1-2|TRBV5-6|NA
TGTGCCAGCAGCGCGCAACAGGGATTACGGCATGGCTACACCTTC
CASSAQQGLRHGYTF
>few|TRBJ2-4|TRBV6-1|TRBD1
TGTGCCTCTTCTACCTCCCCGGGACAGGGGGTATGGTCCAAAAACATTCAGTACTTC
CASSTSPGQGVWSKNIQYF
>NA|TRBJ1-2|TRBV20-1|NA
TGCAGTGCTAGAAAAACTGGACGAGGCTACACCTTC
CSARKTGRGYTF